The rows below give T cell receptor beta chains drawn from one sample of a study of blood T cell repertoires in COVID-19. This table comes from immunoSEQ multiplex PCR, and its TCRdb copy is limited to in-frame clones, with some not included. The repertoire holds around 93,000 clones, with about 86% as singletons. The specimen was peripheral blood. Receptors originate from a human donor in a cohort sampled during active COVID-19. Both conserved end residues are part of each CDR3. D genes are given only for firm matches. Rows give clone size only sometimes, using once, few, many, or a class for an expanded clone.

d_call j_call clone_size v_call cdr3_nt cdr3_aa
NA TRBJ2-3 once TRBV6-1 TGTGCCAGCAGTGAACGTGCGGTCACAGATACGCAGTATTTT CASSERAVTDTQYF
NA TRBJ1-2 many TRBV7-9 TGTGCCAGCAGCTTAAATCGGGGGGACTATGGCTACACCTTC CASSLNRGDYGYTF
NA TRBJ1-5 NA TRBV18 TGTGCCAGCCGCGGGGGCGCGGGCAATCAGCCCCAGCATTTT CASRGGAGNQPQHF
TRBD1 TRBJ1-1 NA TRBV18 TGTGCCAGCTCTCCTCAGACAGGGGAAAGGGCTGAAGCTTTCTTT CASSPQTGERAEAFF
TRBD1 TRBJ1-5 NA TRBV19 TGTGCCAGTAGCCTTACCGTACCCGGGACAGATAGCAATCAGCCCCAGCATTTT CASSLTVPGTDSNQPQHF
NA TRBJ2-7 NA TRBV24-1 TGTGCCGCCAGTGATTTCACGGGAATCGTTGGGCACTACGAGCAGTACTTC CAASDFTGIVGHYEQYF
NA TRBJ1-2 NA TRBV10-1 TGCGCCAGCAGTGGAAGACAGGACGGGGGCTACACCTTC CASSGRQDGGYTF
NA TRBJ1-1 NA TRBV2 TGTGCCAGCAGTGAAGCCGCTCGAAGGTCGGGGAACACTGAAGCTTTCTTT CASSEAARRSGNTEAFF
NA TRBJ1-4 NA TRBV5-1 TGCGCCAGCAGCCCCGGGGGGGTGGACGAAAAACTGTTTTTT CASSPGGVDEKLFF
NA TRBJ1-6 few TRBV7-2 TGTGCCAGCAGCTTCGTGGCAGATTCACCCCTCCACTTT CASSFVADSPLHF
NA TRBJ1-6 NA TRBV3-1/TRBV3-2 TGTGCCAGCAGCCAAGACCTCTATAATTCACCCCTCCACTTT CASSQDLYNSPLHF
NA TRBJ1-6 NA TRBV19 TGTGCCAGTAGCAATACCGGACTGCGCGATTCACCCCTCCACTTT CASSNTGLRDSPLHF
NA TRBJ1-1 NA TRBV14 TGTGCCAGCAGTACGGGACTAAACACTGAAGCTTTCTTT CASSTGLNTEAFF
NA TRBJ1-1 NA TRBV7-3 TGTGCCAGCAGCTTAAGTTCCGCAGGGACTAACACTGAAGCTTTCTTT CASSLSSAGTNTEAFF
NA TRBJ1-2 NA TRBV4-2 TGTGCCAGCAGCCCTTATGGGGCAGATGGCTACACCTTC CASSPYGADGYTF
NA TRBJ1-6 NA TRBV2 TGTGCCAGCAGTGAGACAACGTGGAATTATAATTCACCCCTCCACTTT CASSETTWNYNSPLHF
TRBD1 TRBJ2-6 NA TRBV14 TGTGCCAGCAGCCAACTGACAGGGATAGCCTCTGGGGCCAACGTCCTGACTTTC CASSQLTGIASGANVLTF
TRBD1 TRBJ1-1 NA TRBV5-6 TGTGCCAGCAGCCCAACCGGGACAGGCGAAGCTTTCTTT CASSPTGTGEAFF
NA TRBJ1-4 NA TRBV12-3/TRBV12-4 TGTGCCAGCAGTTTTAAACTTAATGAAAAACTGTTTTTT CASSFKLNEKLFF
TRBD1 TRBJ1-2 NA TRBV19 TGTGCCAGTGGGTCAGACCAGGGGGCGCATTTTAACTATGGCTACACCTTC CASGSDQGAHFNYGYTF
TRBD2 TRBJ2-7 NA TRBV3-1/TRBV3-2 TGTGCCAGCAGCCAACAACCGGGACTAGCCTACGAGCAGTACTTC CASSQQPGLAYEQYF
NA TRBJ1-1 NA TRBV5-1 TGCGCCAGCAGCAGTGGGGGACACTCTAAGGGGAACACTGAAGCTTTCTTT CASSSGGHSKGNTEAFF
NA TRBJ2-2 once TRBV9 TGTGCCAGCAGCCCCCCTCCAGGGACACGGGGGGCTTACACCGGGGAGCTGTTTTTT CASSPPPGTRGAYTGELFF
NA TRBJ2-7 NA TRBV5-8 TGTGCCAGCAGCTCCCTGCCGGGGATCTACGAGCAGTACTTC CASSSLPGIYEQYF
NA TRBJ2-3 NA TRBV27 TGTGCCAGTACGGCATCGCGGTTAGATACGCAGTATTTT CASTASRLDTQYF
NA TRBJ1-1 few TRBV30 TGTGCCTGGAGGTCTTTTGAAGCTTTCTTT CAWRSFEAFF
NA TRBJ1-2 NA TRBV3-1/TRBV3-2 TGTGCCAGCAGCCAAGGAACAGCTAACTATGGCTACACCTTC CASSQGTANYGYTF
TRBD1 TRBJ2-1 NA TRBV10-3 TGTGCCATCAGTGCTAACGGAAGACAGGGAGAGCAGTTCTTC CAISANGRQGEQFF
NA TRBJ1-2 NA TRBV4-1 TGCGCCAGCAGCCAAAGACAGGATCCTAACTATGGCTACACCTTC CASSQRQDPNYGYTF
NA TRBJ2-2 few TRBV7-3 TGTGCCAGCAGCTCCCATTTGTTGGGGGGAGGCACCGGGGAGCTGTTTTTT CASSSHLLGGGTGELFF
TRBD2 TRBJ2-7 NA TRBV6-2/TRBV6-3 TGTGCCAGCAGTTACTCGAGAATCGGGCTAGCGGGAGGGCTCGAGCAGTACTTC CASSYSRIGLAGGLEQYF
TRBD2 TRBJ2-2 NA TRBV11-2 TGTGCCACCGAAAGGGTGGGGCGGGAGACCGGGGAGCTGTTTTTT CATERVGRETGELFF
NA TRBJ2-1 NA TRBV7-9 TGTGCCAGCAGCGCAATTACGGCGAGACTCCGCTCCTACAATGAGCAGTTCTTC CASSAITARLRSYNEQFF
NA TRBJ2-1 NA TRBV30 TGTGCCTGGACGCTAGGAGGTGAGCAGTTCTTC CAWTLGGEQFF
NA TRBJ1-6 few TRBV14 TGTGCCAGCAGCCAGATCGGAGTAACACCCCTCCACTTT CASSQIGVTPLHF
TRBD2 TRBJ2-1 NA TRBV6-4 TGTGCCAGCAGTAAAGCCGGGACTAGCGTCGACAATGAGCAGTTCTTC CASSKAGTSVDNEQFF
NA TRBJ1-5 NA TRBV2 TGTGCCAGCAGTGAGGGGGGGTATCAGCCCCAGCATTTT CASSEGGYQPQHF
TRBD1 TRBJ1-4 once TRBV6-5 TGTGCCAGCACCTCTAGGACAGGGCTTGGGGAAAAACTGTTTTTT CASTSRTGLGEKLFF
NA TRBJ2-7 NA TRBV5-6 TGTGCCAGCAGCTTGTTTGGGGACAACGGGGCCTACGAGCAGTACTTC CASSLFGDNGAYEQYF
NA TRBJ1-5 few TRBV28 TGTGCCAGCAGTTTACGGACAGGCAATCAGCCCCAGCATTTT CASSLRTGNQPQHF